This TCR beta chain was identified in a study of blood T cell repertoires in COVID-19. Background on the study: Acute and convalescent COVID-19 samples came from the United States, Italy and Spain.

Germline CDR1 SGHDT, CDR2 YYEEEE. CDR3 size: 11 residues. Deletions cut 3 bases from V and 11 bases from J, with 9 bases between. Here immunoSEQ multiplex PCR was the method, and the copy in TCRdb shows in-frame clones only, minus some. The data show some 340,000 clones, with roughly 80% seen just once and 5% to 6% held by the top ten. In assigning cohorts, the study relied on participant-reported clinical history. Recovered status applied to Cohort 3 donors who had two consecutive negative PCRs. It also applied to those with clearance or with symptom resolution. Specimen: PBMCs or T cells enriched from blood (not recorded which). This chain links TRBV5-6 with TRBJ2-1; maybe TRBD1 (6 bases). The source of this sequence is a woman in her forties or fifties who had recovered from COVID-19. CDR3 in amino acids: CASSSDRQQFF. The CDR3 nucleotides are TGTGCCAGCAGCTCCGACAGGCAGCAGTTCTTC.